These 11 T cell receptor beta chains originate from one sample sequenced in a study of control samples from healthy donors and cancer patients. Using immunoSEQ multiplex PCR, the repertoire was profiled, and TCRdb retains in-frame clones only, with some absent. The sample consists of some 130,000 clones, roughly nine tenths of them appearing once. Input material: blood. The receptors originated from a woman aged 30 to 39 in good health.

The V gene is TRBV20-1, the J gene TRBJ2-7, with TRBD1 matching 8 bases. Germline V lookup: CDR1 DFQATT, CDR2 SNEGSKA (reference sequence). This CDR3 comprises 14 residues. V gave up 3 bases and J gave up 4 bases; unmatched junction bases: 8. For the CDR3, the DNA is TGCAGTGCTAGTCCGGGACAGGTACTTTACGAGCAGTACTTC. Translation: CSASPGQVLYEQYF.

The chain recombines TRBV3-1 (or the pseudogene TRBV3-2) with TRBJ1-4, with TRBD1 matching 8 bases. The CDR3 runs to 15 residues. V shed 1 base, J shed 7 bases, and the junction held 5 bases outside the gene matches. Germline V gene lookup returns CDR1 LGHDT and CDR2 YNNKEL (reference sequence). The CDR3 is CASSQGGRGREKLFF. CDR3 nucleotides: TGTGCCAGCAGCCAAGGGGGCAGGGGGCGTGAAAAACTGTTTTTT.

The chain recombines TRBV30 with TRBJ1-4; D gene unclear. Germline CDR1 and CDR2: GTSNPN and SVGIG (reference sequence). The V end was cut by 2 bases, the J end by 11 bases, with 24 bases between. The CDR3 is 16 amino acids. In DNA form, the CDR3 reads TGTGCCTGGAGTAACCAGCCGGGTCACCAAGCGGGGAAACTGTTTTTT. Translated: CAWSNQPGHQAGKLFF.

The chain links TRBV27 to TRBJ2-1, with D hard to call. Trimming stripped 4 bases from V and 4 bases from J, with 11 bases between. Germline CDR1 is MNHEY and CDR2 is SMNVEV (reference sequence). There are 14 residues in the CDR3. CDR3 loop: CASSSRLGYNEQFF. CDR3 DNA sequence: TGTGCCAGCAGTTCTCGCCTGGGGTACAATGAGCAGTTCTTC.

The sample holds one count of this clone. The chain carries TRBV30 and TRBJ1-1, with a possible D match to TRBD1 (5 bases). Germline lookup yields CDR1 GTSNPN and CDR2 SVGIG (reference sequence). The CDR3 spans 13 residues. Trimming stripped 0 bases from V and 3 bases from J, with 8 bases between. The CDR3 spells CAWSVQVYTEAFF. CDR3 nucleotides: TGTGCCTGGAGTGTACAGGTTTACACTGAAGCTTTCTTT.

This chain uses TRBV7-3 with TRBJ2-3, with a possible D match to TRBD2 (6 bases). Per the germline V gene, CDR1 is SGHTA and CDR2 is FQGTGA. CDR3 length equals 14 residues. The V gene lost 3 bases and the J gene lost 2 bases, with 9 bases spanning the gap. In nucleotides, the CDR3 is TGTGCCAGCAGCTTGGAGGGTGACACAGATACGCAGTATTTT. It is translated as CASSLEGDTDTQYF.

This chain's CDR3 is CASSQAEGKLFF. CDR3 DNA sequence: TGTGCCAGCAGCCAAGCGGAGGGAAAACTGTTTTTT. The J gene is TRBJ1-4, the V gene TRBV3-1 (or the pseudogene TRBV3-2); D unresolved. Germline V gene lookup returns CDR1 LGHDT and CDR2 YNNKEL (reference sequence). V was clipped by 1 base and J by 10 bases, with 7 bases between them. The CDR3 is 12 amino acids.

The rearrangement links TRBV3-1 (or the pseudogene TRBV3-2) to TRBJ2-2; D gene ambiguous. Germline V gene data show CDR1 as LGHDT and CDR2 as YNNKEL (reference sequence). Trimming took 1 base from V and 6 from J, leaving 9 bases between them. This CDR3 has 14 amino acids. For the CDR3, the DNA is TGTGCCAGCAGCCAAGCGAGTAGCTCCGGGGAGCTGTTTTTT. Amino acids: CASSQASSSGELFF.

CDR3 nucleotide sequence: TGTGCCAGCAGCTTTCCTAGCGGGAACGATGAGCAGTTCTTC. Its translation: CASSFPSGNDEQFF. The chain couples TRBV5-4 to TRBJ2-1; 9 nucleotides agree with TRBD2. Germline CDR1 is SGHNT and CDR2 is YYREEE (reference sequence). V was pared by 2 bases and J by 8 bases, with 5 bases of the junction left unmatched. This CDR3 is 14 amino acids long.

V and J are TRBV10-3 and TRBJ1-1, with 10 bases aligning to TRBD1. The germline CDR1 and CDR2 sequences are ENHRY and SYGVKD. The CDR3 has 14 amino acids. With 3 bases clipped from V and 7 bases from J, the junction kept 5 bases outside the gene matches. The CDR3 nucleotides read TGTGCCATCAGTGATCCCGGGACAGGGGATGAAGCTTTCTTT. It translates to CAISDPGTGDEAFF.

V usage is TRBV27 and J usage is TRBJ2-2; 8 positions agree with TRBD1. The J segment lost 4 bases and the V segment lost 5 bases, leaving 15 bases of the junction unmatched. Germline assignment: CDR1 MNHEY and CDR2 SMNVEV (reference sequence). The CDR3 extends over 18 amino acids. Here the CDR3 DNA reads TGTGCCAGCAGTGAGGAAACCGGGACAGGTAGTACCACCGGGGAGCTGTTTTTT. It translates to CASSEETGTGSTTGELFF.